This TCR beta chain is drawn from a study of blood T cell repertoires in COVID-19. Study in general: The cDNA or gDNA used as material had been derived from T cells, B-cell-depleted T cells, or PBMCs.

CDR1 SGDLS and CDR2 YYNGEE come from the germline V gene. Trimming cost V 0 bases and J 6 bases, with 9 bases left between them. This CDR3 spans 13 amino acids. Original analysis: Reference gene primer amplification in the assay estimated nucleated cell counts. Measured with immunoSEQ multiplex PCR; TCRdb has only the in-frame clones, and not every one. V and J calls and clone size are as listed in that table; D and trimming were resolved from the DNA. The repertoire consists of about 59,000 clones, with approximately 84% occurring once and the leading ten covering 4% to 6%. Specimen: peripheral blood. The receptor was isolated from a man older than 75 in a cohort sampled during active COVID-19. The gene calls are TRBV9 and TRBJ1-1, with D tentatively TRBD1 (6 bases). The CDR3 DNA is TGTGCCAGCAGCGTAGACAGGGCCCCTGAAGCTTTCTTT. Translating it yields CASSVDRAPEAFF.